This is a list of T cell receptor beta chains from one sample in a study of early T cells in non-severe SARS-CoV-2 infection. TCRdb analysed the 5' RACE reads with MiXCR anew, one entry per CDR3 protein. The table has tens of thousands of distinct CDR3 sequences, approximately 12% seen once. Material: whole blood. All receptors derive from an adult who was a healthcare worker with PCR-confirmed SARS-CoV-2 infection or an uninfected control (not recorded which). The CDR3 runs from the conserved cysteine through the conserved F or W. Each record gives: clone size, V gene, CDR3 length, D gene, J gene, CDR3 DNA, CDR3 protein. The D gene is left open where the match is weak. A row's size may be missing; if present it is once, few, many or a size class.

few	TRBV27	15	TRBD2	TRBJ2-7	TGTGCCAGCAGTCTGACAGCGGGAGGTCTAAGCGAGCAGTACTTC	CASSLTAGGLSEQYF
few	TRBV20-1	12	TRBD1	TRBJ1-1	TGCAGTGCGGACAGGGTGAACACTGAAGCTTTCTTT	CSADRVNTEAFF
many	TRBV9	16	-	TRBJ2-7	TGTGCCAGCAGCGTAGGGCCCGGGTCATCGGGCTACGAGCAGTACTTC	CASSVGPGSSGYEQYF
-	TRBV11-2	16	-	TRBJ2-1	TGTGCCAGCAGCGGAATCGGGAGAGGCTCCTACAATGAGCAGTTCTTC	CASSGIGRGSYNEQFF
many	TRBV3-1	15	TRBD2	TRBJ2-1	TGTGCCAGCAGCGGACTAGCGGGGGGGCTGAATGAGCAGTTCTTC	CASSGLAGGLNEQFF
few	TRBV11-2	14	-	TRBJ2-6	TGTGCCAGCAGGAGAGTCTCTGGGGCCAACGTCCTGACTTTC	CASRRVSGANVLTF
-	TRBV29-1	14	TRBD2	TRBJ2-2	TGCAGCGTCGGGACTAGCGGGAACACCGGGGAGCTGTTTTTT	CSVGTSGNTGELFF
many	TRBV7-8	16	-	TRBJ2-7	TGTGCCAGCAGCCGCCGCGGGACACCTAACTCCTACGAGCAGTACTTC	CASSRRGTPNSYEQYF
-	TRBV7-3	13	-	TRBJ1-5	TGTGCCAGCAGCGCGACGGTAGGGCAGCCCCAGCATTTT	CASSATVGQPQHF
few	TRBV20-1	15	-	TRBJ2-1	TGCAGTGCTAGGCGAATACGGACTGTGTACAATGAGCAGTTCTTC	CSARRIRTVYNEQFF
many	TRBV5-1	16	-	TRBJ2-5	TGCGCCAGCAGCTATAGACAAGCGGAAAACCAAGAGACCCAGTACTTC	CASSYRQAENQETQYF
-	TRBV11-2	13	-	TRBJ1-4	TGTGCCAGCAGTTCACCGGGTCTCGAAAAACTGTTTTTT	CASSSPGLEKLFF
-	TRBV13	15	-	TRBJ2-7	TGTGCCAGCAGCCTAGGAGCCTTGTCTTCCTACGAGCAGTACTTC	CASSLGALSSYEQYF
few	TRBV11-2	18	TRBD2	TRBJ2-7	TGTGCCAGCAGCTTGAAGACTAGCGGGAGGGCCAAGCCCTACGAGCAGTACTTC	CASSLKTSGRAKPYEQYF
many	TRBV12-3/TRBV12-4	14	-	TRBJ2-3	TGTGCCAGCAGTTTCCGCGGGAACACAGATACGCAGTATTTT	CASSFRGNTDTQYF
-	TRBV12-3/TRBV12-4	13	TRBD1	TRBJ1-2	TGTGCCAGCACCATGACAGGGGAGGGTGGCTACACCTTC	CASTMTGEGGYTF
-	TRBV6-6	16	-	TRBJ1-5	TGTGCCAGCAGTACTAGGGAAGAAGGTGGAAATCAGCCCCAGCATTTT	CASSTREEGGNQPQHF
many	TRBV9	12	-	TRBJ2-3	TGTGCCAGCTCTGCTTTCACAGATACGCAGTATTTT	CASSAFTDTQYF
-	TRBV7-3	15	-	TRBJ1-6	TGTGCCAGCAGCTTAAGCGGCTCCTATAATTCACCCCTCCACTTT	CASSLSGSYNSPLHF
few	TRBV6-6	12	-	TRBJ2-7	TGTGCCAGCAGTTACCCAGAGTACGAGCAGTACTTC	CASSYPEYEQYF
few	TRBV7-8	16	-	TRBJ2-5	TGTGCCAGCAGCTTTGGACTTGTGGGTAGCGTAGAGACCCAGTACTTC	CASSFGLVGSVETQYF
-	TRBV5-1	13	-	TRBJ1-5	TGCGCCAGCAGCGCAAGGGGGGGTCAGCCCCAGCATTTT	CASSARGGQPQHF
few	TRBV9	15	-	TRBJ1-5	TGTGCCAGCAGCGAAACCGGCAGGGAGAATCAGCCCCAGCATTTT	CASSETGRENQPQHF